The present entry profiles one T cell receptor (beta chain) with its context. Its antigen is not identified. This specimen comes from a study of T cell repertoires in cytomegalovirus infection. Across the whole study: HLA-B-restricted CMV epitopes that are well studied, plus recently identified HLA-C-restricted ones, were used by the study. CMV infection plus the matching HLA type was flagged by public TCR beta signatures.

Whole-study results and caveats: HLA-C-restricted CMV-specific TCR beta clonotypes were dominant in the ex vivo response.

TCRdb ran MiXCR on the reads and lists one entry per CDR3 protein. The data contain approximately 470,000 distinct CDR3 sequences, more than 40% of them singletons. The TCR comes from a human donor in good health (CMV status not recorded). Some clones in this sample may be carry-over from other donors' samples. The specimen was cultured PBMCs, collected from culture after CMV antigen stimulation.

CDR3 amino acids: CASSPVGTASTDTQYF. For the CDR3, the DNA is TGTGCCAGCAGCCCCGTCGGGACAGCCAGCACAGATACGCAGTATTTT. The chain couples TRBV5-4 to TRBJ2-3, with 7 bases fitting TRBD1. The CDR3 runs to 16 residues. Trimming removed 4 bases from V and 0 bases from J; junction bases left unmatched: 8. The germline gives CDR1 SGHNT, CDR2 YYREEE (reference sequence).